What follows are 9 T cell receptor beta chains derived from one specimen sequenced in a study of cytomegalovirus exposure and HLA in healthy donors. TCRdb's copy holds only in-frame clones and misses some; the assay was immunoSEQ multiplex PCR. The table has about 240,000 clones, approximately 83% seen once. The sequenced sample was PBMCs. These receptors all stem from a woman under 40 in good health and CMV-seropositive.

This clone was found a few times. The genes are TRBV6-6 and TRBJ2-7; 7 bases match TRBD1. CDR1 and CDR2 from the germline V gene are MNHNY and SVGAGI (reference sequence). The V gene end was trimmed by 2 bases and the J gene end by 2 bases; junction bases not matched to a gene: 3. This CDR3 spans 14 amino acids. The CDR3 protein is CASSYRGPTYEQYF. CDR3 DNA sequence: TGTGCCAGCAGTTACAGGGGGCCTACCTACGAGCAGTACTTC.

The chain couples TRBV27 to TRBJ2-2; the match to TRBD2 covers 10 bases. V dropped 8 bases and J dropped 5; count of bases not matched to a gene: 14. This CDR3 contains 17 residues. CDR1 is MNHEY, CDR2 SMNVEV, per germline (reference sequence). The CDR3 DNA sequence: TGTGCCAGCGCACGATTCGGCCTAGCGGGAGTTACCGGGGAGCTGTTTTTT. It translates to CASARFGLAGVTGELFF.

J is TRBJ2-1 and V is TRBV7-9; 11 bases map to TRBD2. CDR3 length: 15 amino acids. The junction had 5 bases not matched to a gene; V was cut back by 4 bases and J by 6 bases. CDR1 SEHNR and CDR2 FQNEAQ come from the germline V gene (reference sequence). The CDR3 spells CASSSTSGSINEQFF. CDR3 in DNA: TGTGCCAGCAGCTCCACTAGCGGGAGTATCAATGAGCAGTTCTTC. The complete variable domain, with remaining parts taken from reference TRBV7-9 and TRBJ2-1, reads DTGVSQNPRHKITKRGQNVTFRCDPISEHNRLYWYRQTLGQGPEFLTYFQNEAQLEKSRLLSDRFSAERPKGSFSTLEIQRTEQGDSAMYLCASSSTSGSINEQFFGPGTRLTVL.

The chain couples TRBV6-5 to TRBJ2-7, with 9 bases fitting TRBD1. The germline V gene has CDR1 MNHEY and CDR2 SVGAGI. Unmatched junction bases numbered 2, after V lost 2 bases and J lost 0 bases. The CDR3 is 15 residues long. The CDR3 bases are TGTGCCAGCAGTTACGGGGACAGGGCCTCCTACGAGCAGTACTTC. Its translation is CASSYGDRASYEQYF.

This clone has just a few counts. The rearrangement links TRBV9 to TRBJ2-7; the match to TRBD1 covers 7 bases. Germline assignment: CDR1 SGDLS and CDR2 YYNGEE. V shed 1 base, J shed 7 bases, and the junction held 8 bases outside the gene matches. The CDR3 totals 14 residues. This CDR3 is CASSVLDRVGEQYF. CDR3 nucleotide sequence: TGTGCCAGCAGCGTACTCGACAGGGTGGGAGAGCAGTACTTC. Full variable domain (outside the CDR3, taken from reference TRBV9 and TRBJ2-7): DSGVTQTPKHLITATGQRVTLRCSPRSGDLSVYWYQQSLDQGLQFLIQYYNGEERAKGNILERFSAQQFPDLHSELNLSSLELGDSALYFCASSVLDRVGEQYFGPGTRLTVT.

This rearrangement joins TRBV5-1 to TRBJ1-2; 8 positions match TRBD1. The V and J ends lost 0 bases and 4 bases, in that order; junction bases with no gene match: 11. The CDR3 totals 17 residues. Germline values: CDR1 SGHRS, CDR2 YFSETQ. CDR3 coding DNA: TGCGCCAGCAGCTTGGTCGTTGCAGGGGGCTCGGGCTATGGCTACACCTTC. Translating it yields CASSLVVAGGSGYGYTF.

V and J are TRBV5-6 and TRBJ2-2; D perhaps matches TRBD1 (6 bases). The CDR3 has 15 amino acids. Germline CDR1 and CDR2: SGHDT and YYEEEE. V lost 1 base and J 4 bases, leaving 11 bases between the germline ends. CDR3 in DNA: TGTGCCAGCAGCTTGTACAGGGTGGTCACCGGGGAGCTGTTTTTT. As protein: CASSLYRVVTGELFF.

This clone was seen once. This specimen includes other DNA sequences encoding the same CDR3. The chain has TRBV28 and TRBJ1-5, with TRBD1 as a possible D gene (5 bases). The germline V gene has CDR1 MDHEN and CDR2 SYDVKM. CDR3 length: 12 amino acids. V gave up 9 bases and J gave up 7 bases, with 13 bases separating them. CDR3 amino acids: CASSPGHQPQHF. DNA for the CDR3: TGTGCCAGTAGTCCAGGGCACCAGCCCCAGCATTTT.

This chain uses TRBV5-6 with TRBJ1-4; 9 bases map to TRBD1. The V gene end was trimmed by 1 base and the J gene end by 8 bases; junction bases not matched to a gene: 9. Germline V gene lookup returns CDR1 SGHDT and CDR2 YYEEEE. The CDR3 has 16 residues. CDR3 residues: CASSLSGTGYGEKLFF. In DNA form, the CDR3 reads TGTGCCAGCAGCTTGTCAGGGACAGGGTACGGAGAAAAACTGTTTTTT.